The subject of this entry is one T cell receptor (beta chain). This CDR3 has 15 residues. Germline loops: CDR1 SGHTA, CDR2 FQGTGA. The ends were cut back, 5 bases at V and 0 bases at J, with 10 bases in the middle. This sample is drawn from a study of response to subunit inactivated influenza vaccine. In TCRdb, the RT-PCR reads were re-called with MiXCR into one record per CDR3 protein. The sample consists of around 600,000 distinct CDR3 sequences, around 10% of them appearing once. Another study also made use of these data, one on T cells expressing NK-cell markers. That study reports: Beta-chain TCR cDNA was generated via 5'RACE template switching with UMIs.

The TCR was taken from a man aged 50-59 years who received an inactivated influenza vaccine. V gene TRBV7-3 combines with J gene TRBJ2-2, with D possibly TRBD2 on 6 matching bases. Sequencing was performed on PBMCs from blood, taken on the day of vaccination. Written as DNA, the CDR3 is TGTGCCAGCAGCACGGGACTGACGAACACCGGGGAGCTGTTTTTT. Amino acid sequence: CASSTGLTNTGELFF.